This passage covers 13 T cell receptor beta chains from one sample sequenced in a study of neoadjuvant anti-PD-1 for oral cavity cancer. Measured with immunoSEQ multiplex PCR; TCRdb has only the in-frame clones, and not every one. The table lists 13,000 to 15,000 clones, around 79% of them singletons, with around 3% in the top ten. Regarding time point: after neoadjuvant nivolumab, at surgical resection. The sequences come from PBMCs, collected after nivolumab (anti-PD-1) treatment. These receptors were obtained from a person between 40 and 85 years old with oral cavity squamous cell carcinoma.

The chain couples TRBV4-2 to TRBJ2-7; 10 nucleotides agree with TRBD2. V gave up 1 base and J gave up 5 bases; unmatched junction bases: 17. Germline CDR1 LGHNA, CDR2 YNFKEQ. The CDR3 is 19 amino acids. The CDR3 DNA follows: TGTGCCAGCAGCCAAGCTTGGGTTAGCGGGAGGTCGGACGTGAACGAGCAGTACTTC. Its translation is CASSQAWVSGRSDVNEQYF.

CDR3: CASSPDGEETQYF. CDR3 bases: TGTGCCAGCAGCCCCGACGGAGAAGAGACCCAGTACTTC. The gene calls are TRBV11-3 and TRBJ2-5; D is unresolved. The CDR3 is made up of 13 amino acids. Germline CDR1 is SGHNT and CDR2 is YENEEA. V was cut by 5 bases and J by 3 bases, with 10 bases left in between. Filled out from reference TRBV11-3 and TRBJ2-5, the complete variable domain reads EAGVVQSPRYKIIEKKQPVAFWCNPISGHNTLYWYLQNLGQGPELLIRYENEEAVDDSQLPKDRFSAERLKGVDSTLKIQPAELGDSAVYLCASSPDGEETQYFGPGTRLLVL.

The chain recombines TRBV18 with TRBJ2-5, with unresolved D. The V gene lost 3 bases and the J gene lost 4 bases, with 12 bases spanning the gap. CDR1 and CDR2 (germline): KGHSH, LQKENI. This CDR3 is built from 14 residues. The CDR3 reads CASSPPSLGETQYF. The CDR3 bases are TGTGCCAGCTCACCCCCGAGTTTAGGAGAGACCCAGTACTTC.

The V and J genes are TRBV10-2 and TRBJ2-7; no definite D call. The germline gives CDR1 WSHSY, CDR2 SAAADI. V gave up 4 bases and J gave up 2 bases, with 6 bases separating them. The CDR3 sequence is 12 residues long. CDR3 region: CASSASPYEQYF. The CDR3 region has the DNA TGCGCCAGCAGTGCCAGCCCCTACGAGCAGTACTTC.

This chain links TRBV2 with TRBJ2-2, with 14 bases identical to TRBD2. V lost 6 bases and J lost 7; bases outside the gene matches: 7. CDR3 length: 16 amino acids. The germline CDR1 and CDR2 sequences are SNHLY and FYNNEI. CDR3 sequence: CASSPGLAGVYGELFF. CDR3 nucleotide sequence: TGTGCCAGCAGCCCGGGACTAGCGGGAGTGTACGGGGAGCTGTTTTTT.

V usage is TRBV11-2 and J usage is TRBJ2-7; D not certain. The CDR3 runs to 12 residues. Trimming took off 5 bases at V and 6 bases at J, with 11 bases between the two ends. The V gene's germline CDR1 is SGHAT and CDR2 FQNNGV. The CDR3 nucleotides read TGTGCCAGCAGCGCTCAGGCGATCGAGCAGTACTTC. This gives the protein CASSAQAIEQYF.

The rearrangement joins TRBV18 to TRBJ2-2, with a weak D call TRBD1 (5 bases). This CDR3 contains 14 residues. In germline, CDR1 is KGHSH, CDR2 LQKENI. The ends were cut back, 6 bases at V and 7 bases at J, with 15 bases in the middle. CDR3 residues: CASSRSQGFGELFF. The CDR3 DNA is TGTGCCAGCTCGCGATCCCAGGGATTCGGGGAGCTGTTTTTT.

The CDR3 nucleotides read TGTGCCATCCGTCCGGGACCCTCCTCCTACGAGCAGTACTTC. Protein product: CAIRPGPSSYEQYF. The chain carries TRBV6-1 and TRBJ2-7, with D perhaps TRBD1 or TRBD2 (5 bases each). CDR1 and CDR2 (germline): MNHNS, SASEGT. V was clipped by 10 bases and J by 0 bases, with 16 bases between them. The CDR3 sequence is 14 residues long.

The genes are TRBV4-1 and TRBJ2-1; 10 positions agree with TRBD2. CDR1 and CDR2 (germline): MGHRA, YSYEKL. The V segment lost 0 bases and the J segment 7 bases; nucleotides outside the gene matches: 9. CDR3 length: 17 amino acids. The CDR3 DNA sequence: TGCGCCAGCAGCCAAGATGAACGGACTAGCGGATTAAATGAGCAGTTCTTC. Amino acids: CASSQDERTSGLNEQFF.

The chain has TRBV6-1 and TRBJ2-5; 7 nucleotides agree with TRBD1. CDR3 size: 15 residues. J was trimmed by 1 base and V by 6 bases; bases with no gene match: 8. Per the germline V gene, CDR1 is MNHNS and CDR2 is SASEGT. In DNA, the CDR3 is TGTGCCAGCAGGGCAAACAGGGGAATCCAAGAGACCCAGTACTTC. Amino acids: CASRANRGIQETQYF.

The chain employs TRBV28 and TRBJ2-5; 9 positions agree with TRBD2. Germline V gene lookup returns CDR1 MDHEN and CDR2 SYDVKM. Unmatched junction bases numbered 4, after V lost 10 bases and J lost 4 bases. The CDR3 length is 12 residues. The CDR3 DNA is TGTGCCACCGGGACTAGCACAGAGACCCAGTACTTC. Amino acid sequence: CATGTSTETQYF.

The rearrangement links TRBV20-1 to TRBJ2-2; 8 bases match TRBD2. Germline CDR1 reads DFQATT; CDR2 reads SNEGSKA (reference sequence). There are 11 residues in the CDR3. V lost 6 bases to trimming and J lost 7 bases; unmatched junction nucleotides: 1. The CDR3 sequence is CSARGDGELFF. The CDR3 DNA reads as TGCAGTGCGCGGGGGGACGGGGAGCTGTTTTTT.

The V and J genes are TRBV29-1 and TRBJ2-5; TRBD2 matches 8 bases. This CDR3 spans 12 amino acids. Germline V gives CDR1 SQVTM, CDR2 ANQGSEA. Trimming at V came to 6 bases and at J to 5 bases, leaving 5 bases not matched to a gene. As DNA, the CDR3 is TGCAGCGTCCGGGGGGGCGGGGAGACCCAGTACTTC. Protein sequence: CSVRGGGETQYF.